This TCR beta chain appears in the sequencing data of a study of identical twins. Study-level findings and limits: Fewer insertions marked abundant cord blood beta clonotypes; young adult naive trended weakly, memory not at all. Among out-of-frame alpha sequences shared by twins, low generation probability occurred in excess. The study reached conclusions through statistical analysis that was cross-sectional, not following the same donors.

Concerning this clonotype itself: Antigen unknown.

Unique molecular identifiers were present on cDNA, and template switching added a universal primer site. MiXCR was run by TCRdb on the 5' RACE reads, yielding one entry per CDR3 protein. Of approximately 600,000 distinct CDR3 sequences listed, about 7% were seen once; the top ten hold 1.6%. Germline V gene lookup returns CDR1 MDHEN and CDR2 SYDVKM. V was cut by 1 base and J by 0 bases, with 15 bases left in between. CDR3 size: 17 residues. The same specimen was also included in a second study, on yellow fever vaccine responses in identical twins.

Input material: PBMCs. This receptor was taken from a woman aged 18-29 years in good health. The chain combines TRBV28 with TRBJ1-1, with D unclear. The CDR3 sequence is CASSLLAGSQVNTEAFF. The CDR3 DNA is TGTGCCAGCAGTTTATTGGCAGGAAGCCAAGTGAACACTGAAGCTTTCTTT.